Listed below are T cell receptor beta chains from one sample, sequenced in a study of blood T cell repertoires in COVID-19. Sequencing was performed with immunoSEQ multiplex PCR; in TCRdb, only in-frame clones are kept and a portion is missing. The sample carries around 120,000 clones, nearly 90% recorded once. Material: peripheral blood. The receptors derive from an older woman with COVID-19, enrolled during active disease. Each CDR3 is given with its conserved first and last residue. The D gene is left open where the match is weak. Expanded clones get a size class; other rows say once, few or many, or leave the size out.

V gene	D gene	J gene	clone size	CDR3 protein	CDR3 DNA
TRBV5-4	.	TRBJ1-2	.	CASSLRAQGLYGYTF	TGTGCCAGCAGCTTGAGAGCGCAGGGACTCTATGGCTACACCTTC
TRBV7-9	.	TRBJ2-5	.	CASSLRTGPETQYF	TGTGCCAGCAGCCTCCGAACTGGGCCGGAGACCCAGTACTTC
TRBV7-2	.	TRBJ2-5	.	CASSQQETQYF	TGTGCCAGCAGCCAACAAGAGACCCAGTACTTC
TRBV3-1/TRBV3-2	TRBD1	TRBJ2-1	.	CASCTGTGVNEQFF	TGTGCCAGCTGTACCGGGACAGGGGTCAATGAGCAGTTCTTC
TRBV18	TRBD1	TRBJ2-7	.	CASSHDRGAVYEQYF	TGTGCCAGCTCACACGACAGGGGGGCAGTCTACGAGCAGTACTTC
TRBV10-1	TRBD1	TRBJ2-7	.	CASSDSDRSYEQYF	TGCGCCAGCAGTGATTCGGACAGGTCTTACGAGCAGTACTTC
TRBV6-4	TRBD2	TRBJ2-1	.	CASREVSGGGRLGSYNEQFF	TGTGCCAGCAGGGAGGTAAGCGGGGGGGGACGACTTGGGTCCTACAATGAGCAGTTCTTC
TRBV28	.	TRBJ1-1	.	CASAAVDTEAFF	TGTGCCAGTGCGGCAGTGGACACTGAAGCTTTCTTT
TRBV19	.	TRBJ1-5	.	CASSLSRRTRNQPQHF	TGTGCCAGTAGTCTCAGCCGCCGGACACGAAATCAGCCCCAGCATTTT
TRBV6-5	TRBD1	TRBJ1-5	.	CASTRDRGSGQPQHF	TGTGCCAGCACCCGGGACAGGGGGTCCGGACAGCCCCAGCATTTT
TRBV3-1/TRBV3-2	TRBD1	TRBJ1-1	.	CASSLRTGGAFF	TGTGCCAGCAGCCTCCGGACAGGGGGAGCTTTCTTT
TRBV20-1	.	TRBJ1-2	.	CSARQDYGYTF	TGCAGTGCTCGGCAGGACTATGGCTACACCTTC
TRBV29-1	.	TRBJ1-2	.	CSVDDQGNYGYTF	TGCAGCGTTGATGATCAGGGGAACTATGGCTACACCTTC
TRBV29-1	.	TRBJ2-7	.	CSVVGGFPVVNEQYF	TGCAGCGTTGTCGGGGGATTCCCCGTAGTGAACGAGCAGTACTTC
TRBV30	.	TRBJ1-1	.	CAWSVQGNTEAFF	TGTGCCTGGAGTGTACAGGGAAACACTGAAGCTTTCTTT
TRBV5-1	.	TRBJ1-1	few	CASSSPRGRIDTEAFF	TGCGCCAGCAGCTCCCCGAGGGGGAGAATAGACACTGAAGCTTTCTTT
TRBV7-8	.	TRBJ1-5	few	CASSQDSSNQPQHF	TGTGCCAGCAGCCAAGACAGTAGCAATCAGCCCCAGCATTTT
TRBV29-1	TRBD1	TRBJ2-2	.	CSVSQRKGANTGELFF	TGCAGCGTTTCCCAGCGGAAGGGGGCAAACACCGGGGAGCTGTTTTTT
TRBV27	.	TRBJ1-2	.	CASSLGPASGYTF	TGTGCCAGCAGTCTAGGCCCAGCAAGTGGCTACACCTTC
TRBV29-1	.	TRBJ1-1	.	CSGSGESMNTEAFF	TGCAGCGGTTCAGGGGAAAGTATGAACACTGAAGCTTTCTTT
TRBV5-4	TRBD2	TRBJ2-1	once	CASSAIREAQFF	TGTGCCAGCAGCGCCATTCGGGAGGCGCAGTTCTTC
TRBV6-5	TRBD2	TRBJ2-3	.	CASSYTSGSSDTQYF	TGTGCCAGCAGTTACACTAGCGGCTCATCAGATACGCAGTATTTT
TRBV6-1	TRBD1	TRBJ1-5	.	CASSDPGTGNQPQHF	TGTGCCAGCAGTGATCCGGGGACAGGGAATCAGCCCCAGCATTTT
TRBV19	.	TRBJ2-5	.	CASSRPGETQYF	TGTGCCAGTAGTCGCCCCGGAGAGACCCAGTACTTC
TRBV9	.	TRBJ1-1	.	CASSVISGSEAFF	TGTGCCAGCAGCGTAATAAGCGGCAGTGAAGCTTTCTTT
TRBV4-2	TRBD2	TRBJ2-1	.	CASSQGASGGAENEQFF	TGTGCCAGCAGCCAAGGAGCAAGCGGGGGGGCCGAAAATGAGCAGTTCTTC
TRBV5-4	TRBD2	TRBJ2-5	.	CASSSTSGGETQYF	TGTGCCAGCAGCTCGACTAGCGGGGGTGAGACCCAGTACTTC
TRBV12-5	.	TRBJ2-1	.	CASGLYLQGSNEQFF	TGTGCTAGTGGTTTGTACCTGCAGGGGAGTAATGAGCAGTTCTTC
TRBV7-2	.	TRBJ2-3	.	CASSLGDPAGWGTDTQYF	TGTGCCAGCAGCTTAGGAGATCCGGCGGGGTGGGGCACAGATACGCAGTATTTT
TRBV27	TRBD1	TRBJ1-2	.	CASYRMGQGARGYTF	TGTGCCAGCTATAGAATGGGACAGGGGGCTCGTGGCTACACCTTC
TRBV4-2	.	TRBJ1-2	.	CASSQATGFNYGYTF	TGTGCCAGCAGCCAAGCGACAGGATTTAACTATGGCTACACCTTC
TRBV19	.	TRBJ1-2	.	CASREPGRSYGYTF	TGTGCCAGTAGAGAACCCGGTCGAAGCTATGGCTACACCTTC
TRBV5-4	.	TRBJ1-1	.	CASSFSTGNTEAFF	TGTGCCAGCAGCTTTTCCACAGGGAACACTGAAGCTTTCTTT
TRBV16	.	TRBJ1-4	.	CASSSQGGLSSTNEKLFF	TGTGCCAGCAGCAGCCAAGGAGGACTTTCCTCAACTAATGAAAAACTGTTTTTT
TRBV2	TRBD1	TRBJ1-4	few	CASRGTGNEKLFF	TGTGCCAGCAGGGGGACAGGCAATGAAAAACTGTTTTTT
TRBV5-5	TRBD1	TRBJ2-7	.	CASSLRDRGYEQYF	TGTGCCAGCAGCCTGAGGGACAGAGGTTACGAGCAGTACTTC
TRBV12-3/TRBV12-4	.	TRBJ1-5	.	CASSWHSNQPQHF	TGTGCCAGCAGTTGGCATAGCAATCAGCCCCAGCATTTT
TRBV4-2	TRBD1	TRBJ1-2	few	CASSQEQPDRGYGYTF	TGTGCCAGCAGCCAAGAACAGCCGGACAGGGGCTATGGCTACACCTTC
TRBV7-3	.	TRBJ2-2	once	CASSPMQRGTGELFF	TGTGCCAGCAGCCCCATGCAACGGGGCACCGGGGAGCTGTTTTTT
TRBV7-3	.	TRBJ2-7	.	CASSLGPGVYEQYF	TGTGCCAGCAGTCTAGGTCCAGGGGTCTACGAGCAGTACTTC
TRBV9	.	TRBJ2-3	.	CASSVAPSTDTQYF	TGTGCCAGCAGCGTAGCTCCTAGCACAGATACGCAGTATTTT
TRBV18	.	TRBJ2-1	once	CASSPQGATVWDEQFF	TGTGCCAGCTCACCTCAAGGGGCGACGGTTTGGGATGAGCAGTTCTTC
TRBV5-4	.	TRBJ2-3	.	CASSLDSTSTDTQYF	TGTGCCAGCAGCTTGGACAGCACTAGCACAGATACGCAGTATTTT